This is a list of T cell receptor beta chains from one sample in a study of cytomegalovirus exposure and HLA in healthy donors. Assay: immunoSEQ multiplex PCR; the TCRdb copy retains only in-frame clones and omits some. The sample contains 120,000 to 150,000 clones, over 75% of which appear only once. The sequencing sample was made of PBMCs. The receptors stem from a woman between 45 and 65 years old in good health and CMV-seropositive. Both conserved end residues are part of each CDR3. Each record gives: CDR3 DNA, CDR3 protein, V gene, D gene, clone size, J gene. A D gene is named only where the DNA matches it firmly. Clone size is stated in some rows and not others, as once, few, many or a class when expanded.

CDR3nt: TGTGCCAGCAGCTTCCTCCGGGGGGGCACCCAAGTCAATGAGCAGTTCTTC
CDR3aa: CASSFLRGGTQVNEQFF
v_gene: TRBV7-3
d_gene: TRBD2
abundance: .
j_gene: TRBJ2-1

CDR3nt: TGTGCCAGCAGCCCCCCCGGTAGCGGGGGGTCGTATACGCAGTATTTT
CDR3aa: CASSPPGSGGSYTQYF
v_gene: TRBV7-2
d_gene: TRBD2
abundance: .
j_gene: TRBJ2-3

CDR3nt: TGCGCCAGCAGCAGGGACAGACTATATTCCGAGCAGTACTTC
CDR3aa: CASSRDRLYSEQYF
v_gene: TRBV5-1
d_gene: TRBD1
abundance: .
j_gene: TRBJ2-7

CDR3nt: TGTGCCAGCAGACCGACTAGCGGGGCCATGGAGACCCAGTACTTC
CDR3aa: CASRPTSGAMETQYF
v_gene: TRBV25-1
d_gene: TRBD2
abundance: .
j_gene: TRBJ2-5

CDR3nt: TGTGCCAGCACACTAACGGTGGGGGGTCAGCCCCAGCATTTT
CDR3aa: CASTLTVGGQPQHF
v_gene: TRBV6-5
d_gene: .
abundance: .
j_gene: TRBJ1-5

CDR3nt: TGTGCCAGCACCCCCGGGACTGAGAACACCGGGGAGCTGTTTTTT
CDR3aa: CASTPGTENTGELFF
v_gene: TRBV6-6
d_gene: .
abundance: .
j_gene: TRBJ2-2

CDR3nt: TGTGCCAGCAGTGAGATCAGGGGTCCGTATAACAATGAGCAGTTCTTC
CDR3aa: CASSEIRGPYNNEQFF
v_gene: TRBV25-1
d_gene: .
abundance: .
j_gene: TRBJ2-1

CDR3nt: TGTGCCAGCAGCGTTTCAGGGAATACGCAGTATTTT
CDR3aa: CASSVSGNTQYF
v_gene: TRBV6-6
d_gene: .
abundance: .
j_gene: TRBJ2-3

CDR3nt: TGTGCCAGCAGCTTGGCGGACAGGGGAAACTATGGCTACACCTTC
CDR3aa: CASSLADRGNYGYTF
v_gene: TRBV5-6
d_gene: TRBD1
abundance: .
j_gene: TRBJ1-2

CDR3nt: TGTGCCAGCAGCTTAGGACTAGCGGGGGGGCCTGGTGAGCAGTTCTTC
CDR3aa: CASSLGLAGGPGEQFF
v_gene: TRBV5-4
d_gene: TRBD2
abundance: .
j_gene: TRBJ2-1

CDR3nt: TGTGCCAGCAGCTTAACTAGGGCGAACTACGAGCAGTACTTC
CDR3aa: CASSLTRANYEQYF
v_gene: TRBV7-2
d_gene: .
abundance: .
j_gene: TRBJ2-7

CDR3nt: TGTGCCAGCAACCCCGGGACAGATCTATATGGCTACACCTTC
CDR3aa: CASNPGTDLYGYTF
v_gene: TRBV9
d_gene: TRBD1
abundance: .
j_gene: TRBJ1-2

CDR3nt: TGTGCCAGCAGCGTAGGTCAGAGTCAGGCGGGGTACTATGGCTACACCTTC
CDR3aa: CASSVGQSQAGYYGYTF
v_gene: TRBV9
d_gene: .
abundance: .
j_gene: TRBJ1-2

CDR3nt: TGTGCCAGCACCCGGGGAGGTGAAGCTTTCTTT
CDR3aa: CASTRGGEAFF
v_gene: TRBV6-5
d_gene: .
abundance: .
j_gene: TRBJ1-1

CDR3nt: TGTGCCAGCAGCTTATTGTACGGTCGGGGAGGCTACACCTTC
CDR3aa: CASSLLYGRGGYTF
v_gene: TRBV5-5
d_gene: .
abundance: few
j_gene: TRBJ1-2

CDR3nt: TGCGCCAGCAGCCAAGCGGACAGAGATGACTACGAGCAGTACTTC
CDR3aa: CASSQADRDDYEQYF
v_gene: TRBV4-1
d_gene: .
abundance: once
j_gene: TRBJ2-7

CDR3nt: TGTGCCAGCAGTGGGAGGGGCACCGGCTACACCTTC
CDR3aa: CASSGRGTGYTF
v_gene: TRBV25-1
d_gene: .
abundance: .
j_gene: TRBJ1-2

CDR3nt: TGCGCCAGCAGCTTAGGGACGGGAGGTAGGGAGCAGTACTTC
CDR3aa: CASSLGTGGREQYF
v_gene: TRBV5-1
d_gene: TRBD2
abundance: .
j_gene: TRBJ2-7

CDR3nt: TGTGCCAGCAGCCCTCGGACATACTCGTCCCGGGACAGCTTGAACACTGAAGCTTTCTTT
CDR3aa: CASSPRTYSSRDSLNTEAFF
v_gene: TRBV14
d_gene: TRBD1
abundance: .
j_gene: TRBJ1-1

CDR3nt: TGTGCCAGCAGCTTGGTCGGACAGAACTATGGCTACACCTTC
CDR3aa: CASSLVGQNYGYTF
v_gene: TRBV5-4
d_gene: .
abundance: .
j_gene: TRBJ1-2

CDR3nt: TGTGCCAGCACTTCCTCCCGGGCAGGGGGCGTTGAGCAGTACTTC
CDR3aa: CASTSSRAGGVEQYF
v_gene: TRBV6-5
d_gene: TRBD1
abundance: .
j_gene: TRBJ2-5

CDR3nt: TGCAGCGTTGAAGGCCAGGACAGCCGCTCCTACGAGCAGTACTTC
CDR3aa: CSVEGQDSRSYEQYF
v_gene: TRBV29-1
d_gene: .
abundance: once
j_gene: TRBJ2-7

CDR3nt: TGTGCCAGCAGCTTAAGCGGGACAGGGGGCACTGAAGCTTTCTTT
CDR3aa: CASSLSGTGGTEAFF
v_gene: TRBV11-3
d_gene: TRBD1
abundance: .
j_gene: TRBJ1-1

CDR3nt: TGCGCCAGCAGCACCAGGACAGGGGAAAGCGAGCAGTACTTC
CDR3aa: CASSTRTGESEQYF
v_gene: TRBV5-1
d_gene: TRBD1
abundance: once
j_gene: TRBJ2-7

CDR3nt: TGCGCCAGCAGCCAAGATCGTGGCGCCGGTCGGGGCGAGCAGTACTTC
CDR3aa: CASSQDRGAGRGEQYF
v_gene: TRBV4-3
d_gene: .
abundance: .
j_gene: TRBJ2-7

CDR3nt: TGTGCCAGCAGCGTCGGAGACCCCTACAATGAGCAGTTCTTC
CDR3aa: CASSVGDPYNEQFF
v_gene: TRBV9
d_gene: .
abundance: few
j_gene: TRBJ2-1

CDR3nt: TGTGCCTGGACTACAGGGTTAGGCTACACCTTC
CDR3aa: CAWTTGLGYTF
v_gene: TRBV30
d_gene: .
abundance: .
j_gene: TRBJ1-2

CDR3nt: TGCGCCAGCAGTGAGGAGGGGGCGGAGACCCAGTACTTC
CDR3aa: CASSEEGAETQYF
v_gene: TRBV10-1
d_gene: TRBD1
abundance: .
j_gene: TRBJ2-5

CDR3nt: TGCGCCAGCAGCCAGGACAGGGTTAGCACAGATACGCAGTATTTT
CDR3aa: CASSQDRVSTDTQYF
v_gene: TRBV4-3
d_gene: TRBD1
abundance: .
j_gene: TRBJ2-3

CDR3nt: TGTGCCAGCTCACCCAGGGCAGGGGGCTACGAGCAGTACTTC
CDR3aa: CASSPRAGGYEQYF
v_gene: TRBV18
d_gene: TRBD1
abundance: .
j_gene: TRBJ2-7

CDR3nt: TGTGCCAGCAGCCCCGGGATTAGAGTAATGAACACTGAAGCTTTCTTC
CDR3aa: CASSPGIRVMNTEAFF
v_gene: TRBV6-6
d_gene: .
abundance: .
j_gene: TRBJ1-1

CDR3nt: TGTGCCAGCAGCGCCCTATTGGGAGGGAGCCATGAGCAGTTCTTC
CDR3aa: CASSALLGGSHEQFF
v_gene: TRBV9
d_gene: TRBD2
abundance: .
j_gene: TRBJ2-1

CDR3nt: TGTGCCAGTAGTATTTCAACTAGCGGGGGAGCCCCAGGCGCGAACACCGGGGAGCTGTTTTTT
CDR3aa: CASSISTSGGAPGANTGELFF
v_gene: TRBV19
d_gene: TRBD2
abundance: .
j_gene: TRBJ2-2

CDR3nt: TGTGCCAGCAGTGAAAGGGGGACAGGTCATCCTGATGGCTACACCTTC
CDR3aa: CASSERGTGHPDGYTF
v_gene: TRBV9
d_gene: TRBD1
abundance: .
j_gene: TRBJ1-2

CDR3nt: TGTGCCAGCTCACCATCGGGACAGGGGAACTATGGCTACACCTTC
CDR3aa: CASSPSGQGNYGYTF
v_gene: TRBV18
d_gene: TRBD1
abundance: .
j_gene: TRBJ1-2

CDR3nt: TGTGCCTGGAGCCCCCTCACTGAAGCTTTCTTT
CDR3aa: CAWSPLTEAFF
v_gene: TRBV30
d_gene: .
abundance: .
j_gene: TRBJ1-1

CDR3nt: TGTGCCAGCAGCTTAGGAGGGACTAGCGGCCCGAGCGAGCAGTACTTC
CDR3aa: CASSLGGTSGPSEQYF
v_gene: TRBV7-2
d_gene: TRBD2
abundance: .
j_gene: TRBJ2-7

CDR3nt: TGCGCCAGCAGCTTGACTAGCGGGGTTTCCTACGAGCAGTACTTC
CDR3aa: CASSLTSGVSYEQYF
v_gene: TRBV5-1
d_gene: TRBD2
abundance: .
j_gene: TRBJ2-7

CDR3nt: TGTGCCAGCAGTTTCTTTTTTTCAGGAGATAGCAGGGGGAACACTGAAGCTTTCTTT
CDR3aa: CASSFFFSGDSRGNTEAFF
v_gene: TRBV27
d_gene: .
abundance: few
j_gene: TRBJ1-1

CDR3nt: TGTGCCAGCAGCCCTCCGGGACACCAACAAGAGACCCAGTACTTC
CDR3aa: CASSPPGHQQETQYF
v_gene: TRBV7-3
d_gene: .
abundance: few
j_gene: TRBJ2-5

CDR3nt: TGTGCCAGCAGTGGAATCCGGGATAGCTCACCCCTCCACTTT
CDR3aa: CASSGIRDSSPLHF
v_gene: TRBV9
d_gene: .
abundance: .
j_gene: TRBJ1-6

CDR3nt: TGTGCCAGCAGTTTGTCAGGGATGGCTATGAACACTGAAGCTTTCTTT
CDR3aa: CASSLSGMAMNTEAFF
v_gene: TRBV27
d_gene: .
abundance: .
j_gene: TRBJ1-1

CDR3nt: TGTGCCAGCAGGTCTACAGGGGCTGGAAACACCATATATTTT
CDR3aa: CASRSTGAGNTIYF
v_gene: TRBV28
d_gene: TRBD1
abundance: once
j_gene: TRBJ1-3

CDR3nt: TGTGCCAGCAGCCAGGGCCCACACGTCGCTAATGAAAAACTGTTTTTT
CDR3aa: CASSQGPHVANEKLFF
v_gene: TRBV4-2
d_gene: .
abundance: .
j_gene: TRBJ1-4

CDR3nt: TGCGCCAGCAGCCATAGACAGAACTCTAACTATGGCTACACCTTC
CDR3aa: CASSHRQNSNYGYTF
v_gene: TRBV4-1
d_gene: .
abundance: .
j_gene: TRBJ1-2

CDR3nt: TGTGCCTTAGCGGGACAAACCTACGAGCAGTACTTC
CDR3aa: CALAGQTYEQYF
v_gene: TRBV19
d_gene: TRBD2
abundance: .
j_gene: TRBJ2-7

CDR3nt: TGTGCCAGCAGCTTAGGCTTGGGGGCAAGAGAGCAGTACTTC
CDR3aa: CASSLGLGAREQYF
v_gene: TRBV11-1
d_gene: .
abundance: .
j_gene: TRBJ2-5

CDR3nt: TGTGCCAGCAGCGTGCGCCAGGGCGACACCGGGGAGCTGTTTTTT
CDR3aa: CASSVRQGDTGELFF
v_gene: TRBV9
d_gene: .
abundance: .
j_gene: TRBJ2-2

CDR3nt: TGTGCCAGCAGCTTAGAACTGAGCTCCTACAATGAGCAGTTCTTC
CDR3aa: CASSLELSSYNEQFF
v_gene: TRBV7-2
d_gene: .
abundance: once
j_gene: TRBJ2-1

CDR3nt: TGTGCCAGCAGCTTGGTATTAACCGGGGAGCTGTTTTTT
CDR3aa: CASSLVLTGELFF
v_gene: TRBV5-6
d_gene: .
abundance: .
j_gene: TRBJ2-2

CDR3nt: TGTGCCAGCAGGCTCACCGGGACAGACAAAAACATTCAGTACTTC
CDR3aa: CASRLTGTDKNIQYF
v_gene: TRBV5-6
d_gene: TRBD1
abundance: .
j_gene: TRBJ2-4

CDR3nt: TGTGCCAGCTCACCACCGAGCCTAGACTTTAACACTGAAGCTTTCTTT
CDR3aa: CASSPPSLDFNTEAFF
v_gene: TRBV18
d_gene: .
abundance: few
j_gene: TRBJ1-1

CDR3nt: TGTGCCAGCAGCCCAGACAGGGGGCACCCTTCTAGCACAGATACGCAGTATTTT
CDR3aa: CASSPDRGHPSSTDTQYF
v_gene: TRBV13
d_gene: TRBD1
abundance: .
j_gene: TRBJ2-3

CDR3nt: TGTGCCAGCAGTCCAAGGGGGAGAGCTTTCTTT
CDR3aa: CASSPRGRAFF
v_gene: TRBV2
d_gene: .
abundance: .
j_gene: TRBJ1-1